This TCR beta chain was found in a study of T cell repertoires in aging, cancer and after chemotherapy. Study summary: Six age groups, ranging from 30 or younger to 70 or older, included the donors.

This clonotype turned up a few times. A mixed TRB-A/B primer pool amplified rearranged TRB by multiplex touch-down PCR. TCRdb analysed the multiplex PCR reads with MiXCR anew, one entry per CDR3 protein. This sample has approximately 5,000 distinct CDR3 sequences, with about 24% found just once. TCR beta rearrangements were amplified from peripheral blood genomic DNA. CDR1 is MNHEY and CDR2 is SMNVEV in the germline V gene (reference sequence). CDR3 length equals 17 residues. The V and J ends lost 5 bases and 4 bases, in that order; junction bases with no gene match: 12. The origin of this receptor is a human donor with a blood cancer. Sample: blood. V is TRBV27 and J is TRBJ1-2; 11 nucleotides agree with TRBD1. CDR3 sequence reads: CASSPWTGGPSLYGYTF. CDR3 sequence (DNA): TGTGCCAGCAGTCCATGGACAGGGGGCCCGTCTCTCTATGGCTACACCTTC.